Detailed here is one TCR beta chain. Its antigen is unknown. It has no much larger one-base neighbor in the sample; base qualities were not kept. The data stem from a study of T cells in Graves' hyperthyroidism and ophthalmopathy (dated by TCRdb to about 2019). Looking at the study overall: To identify distinguishing TCR V-J signatures, a discovery cohort of some 100 patients was used, comprising approximately 40 with Graves' ophthalmopathy and around 60 with stable Graves' hyperthyroidism. The roughly 90 discovery patients were divided at random into training and test sets in a 7:3 ratio. Whether ophthalmopathy could be predicted prospectively was tested in an independent validation cohort made up of some 20 hyperthyroidism patients plus 17 patients who later progressed to ophthalmopathy. After blood sampling, hyperthyroidism patients were treated with methimazole at a starting dose of 30 mg daily, and ophthalmopathy patients were treated with high-dose intravenous methylprednisolone. In addition, the study compared T-cell repertoires in thyroid tissue and in blood from about 6 Graves' hyperthyroidism patients. TCR Vbeta CDR3 sequencing of some 140 peripheral blood samples (about 45 ophthalmopathy, approximately 80 hyperthyroidism and approximately 17 progressor patients) is reported in the paper.

Amplification of TCR beta CDR3 regions was carried out from RNA transcripts. A first-round RT-PCR of the TCR CDR3 used the HTBI primer set with the Qiagen OneStep RT-PCR kit. Libraries were constructed in a second round of multiplex PCR, after which size selection and purification were performed. Sequencing of the libraries was done on an Illumina HiSeq2000 using paired-end 100 bp reads. As for how the authors treated the data: SOAPnuke was used to process the raw data, removing reads that contained adapters or uncalled bases, had a mean Phred below 15, or lacked an exact match to the constant primer or identifier. COPE v1.2.5 was used to merge the high-quality paired reads, and each unique nucleotide sequence was defined as a clonotype. MiTCR v1.1 was used to align clonotypes to the IMGT TRBV, TRBD and TRBJ reference segments. The analysis included only V-J combinations with a frequency above 0.0001, which together covered around 99% of the repertoires. The TCS score was defined as F50 (clonal expansion) divided by E x V (chaos), with BLOSUM62-based TCRdist calculated between CDR3 peptides within each V-J. Welch's t-statistics and random forest reduced just over 500 V-J features to 13, which were used in a naive Bayes classifier (R e1071). The Morisita-Horn index was used to measure how similar the thyroid and blood repertoires were. Using fastp trimming at Q25 and MiXCR clonotype assembly, TCRdb reanalyzed the public sequencing data and kept in-frame beta chains. For every CDR3 protein sequence, its rows merge into one entry that carries the most common genes and DNA. The V and J calls and clone size come from TCRdb's table, not from the authors' own analysis. For this sample there are approximately 640,000 distinct CDR3 sequences; 45% appear just once. The ten largest clones add up to more than 7% of the sample.

The paper as a whole reports these results and caveats: In validation, the model predicted progression to ophthalmopathy a median of approximately 6.3 months before onset, with roughly 70% sensitivity and 72.22% specificity. Most expanded thyroid clonotypes (frequency above 0.001) were also detected in blood, a finding suggesting that blood repertoires may reflect thyroid immune responses. Sample size was not statistically predetermined, and blinding of investigators to group allocation was not performed. A 13 V-J signature model separated ophthalmopathy from stable hyperthyroidism, with about 88% sensitivity and 81.08% specificity in cross-validation and 80%/75% in testing.

Any patient with an uncontrolled infection, another autoimmune disease, pregnancy or lactation was excluded. Diagnoses were based on clinical symptoms, serum thyroxine and TRAb, thyroid ultrasound and orbital computed tomography. Trizol reagent was used to extract total RNA, and RNA quality was then checked on an Agilent 2100 Bioanalyzer. The clonotype was recovered from an adult man with Graves' disease, either hyperthyroidism or ophthalmopathy (not recorded which). Source material: peripheral blood or thyroid tissue (not recorded which).

Read as DNA, the sequence is TGTGCCAGCAGTTACCGGACTAGCGGGGGGGCACAAGAGCAGTACTTC. The encoded protein is CASSYRTSGGAQEQYF. The V and J segments used are TRBV6-5 and TRBJ2-7; 15 of the junction bases match TRBD2. Measured from the cysteine to the phenylalanine, the CDR3 is 16 residues long. Only the CDR3 part of the read is kept: 48 bases, read in frame from the first base. Germline trimming: 2 bases from V, 7 bases from J; junction bases outside gene matches: 6. The germline V gene sets CDR1 to MNHEY and CDR2 to SVGAGI.